Shown below are 31 T cell receptor beta chains from a single sample sequenced in a study of technical replicates of blood from a few donors (dated by TCRdb to the late 2010s). Libraries were made using the immunoSEQ multiplex PCR assay. TCRdb's version of the immuneACCESS table is confined to in-frame rearrangements and falls short of the full clone set. An unresolved V gene accounts for under half of the shortfall where checked; the remainder is of unknown origin. Recorded for this sample are fewer than 85,000 clones; approximately 91% of them occurred a single time. 4.7% of the sample lies in the top ten. The source material was PBMCs. The receptors shown here come from a human donor in good health. Some clones in this sample may be carry-over from other donors' samples.

This clone was detected ten times or more. The chain recombines TRBV6-5 with TRBJ1-3; D gene unclear. CDR1 MNHEY and CDR2 SVGAGI come from the germline V gene. The CDR3 runs to 15 residues. The V end was cut by 8 bases, the J end by 0 bases, with 14 bases between. Here the CDR3 reads CASSFGESSGNTIYF. CDR3 DNA: TGTGCCAGCTCCTTTGGGGAGAGCTCTGGAAACACCATATATTTT.

The J gene is TRBJ1-6, the V gene TRBV19; the D gene is possibly TRBD1 (6 bases). CDR3 length: 15 residues. Per the germline V gene, CDR1 is LNHDA and CDR2 is SQIVND (reference sequence). Trimming left V 7 bases short and J 4 bases short, with 14 bases between. CDR3 amino acids: CASNFGQTYNSPLHF. The CDR3 nucleotides are TGTGCCAGTAATTTTGGACAGACATATAATTCACCCCTCCACTTT.

This clone was recorded once. This chain uses TRBV27 with TRBJ1-2; no firm D call. This CDR3 contains 15 residues. Germline V CDR1 and CDR2: MNHEY, SMNVEV (reference sequence). V was shortened by 0 bases and J by 6 bases, with 14 bases between the two germline ends. CDR3 sequence: CASSLSIEMSHGYTF. The CDR3, as DNA: TGTGCCAGCAGTTTATCCATTGAGATGTCCCATGGCTACACCTTC.

The J gene is TRBJ2-5, the V gene TRBV19; D ambiguous. The CDR3 has 13 amino acids. Trimming took off 4 bases at V and 4 bases at J, with 10 bases between the two ends. CDR1 and CDR2 (germline): LNHDA, SQIVND (reference sequence). In nucleotides, the CDR3 is TGTGCCAGTAGTACGCTAGGTGGAGAGACCCAGTACTTC. Protein: CASSTLGGETQYF.

The chain is built from TRBV5-4 and TRBJ2-2, with D possibly being TRBD2 (6 bases). V shed 4 bases and J shed 0 bases, with 19 bases lying between them. This CDR3 contains 18 residues. CDR1 SGHNT and CDR2 YYREEE come from the germline V gene (reference sequence). Here the CDR3 reads CASSPSYSDYANTGELFF. The CDR3 DNA is TGTGCCAGCAGCCCATCCTACTCGGACTACGCGAACACCGGGGAGCTGTTTTTT.

This clone was observed a few times. This chain links TRBV6-1 with TRBJ2-3; perhaps TRBD1 as D (6 bases). Germline V gives CDR1 MNHNS, CDR2 SASEGT. This CDR3 contains 12 residues. Trimming pared 7 bases from V and 7 bases from J, leaving 12 bases between. The CDR3 coding sequence is TGTGCCAGCAACCGGGACATTTATACGCAGTATTTT. Protein product: CASNRDIYTQYF.

The chain links TRBV7-3 to TRBJ2-1, with 8 bases aligning to TRBD1. This CDR3 spans 15 amino acids. V lost 6 bases to trimming and J lost 0 bases; unmatched junction nucleotides: 4. Germline lookup yields CDR1 SGHTA and CDR2 FQGTGA. CDR3 nucleotide sequence: TGTGCCAGCAGGCTCACAGGGGGCTCCTACAATGAGCAGTTCTTC. Amino acid sequence: CASRLTGGSYNEQFF.

This rearrangement joins TRBV7-9 to TRBJ2-5; perhaps TRBD2 as D (6 bases). Trimming removed 3 bases from V and 2 bases from J, with 10 bases in between. CDR1 is SEHNR and CDR2 is FQNEAQ in the germline V gene (reference sequence). The CDR3 loop spans 14 amino acids. This chain's CDR3 is CASSFGSGQETQYF. The CDR3 nucleotides are TGTGCCAGCAGCTTCGGGAGCGGACAAGAGACCCAGTACTTC.

The chain links TRBV4-2 to TRBJ2-1; 16 bases map to TRBD2. Looked up from germline, CDR1 is LGHNA and CDR2 is YNFKEQ. The V gene end was trimmed by 5 bases and the J gene end by 7 bases; junction bases not matched to a gene: 2. This CDR3 has 15 residues. This CDR3 reads CASSAGLAGGNEQFF. DNA for the CDR3: TGTGCCAGCAGCGCGGGACTAGCGGGAGGGAATGAGCAGTTCTTC.

V is TRBV9 and J is TRBJ2-3, with D maybe TRBD2 (7 bases). V was clipped by 5 bases and J by 10 bases, with 14 bases between them. Germline assignment: CDR1 SGDLS and CDR2 YYNGEE. This CDR3 has 12 residues. The DNA of the CDR3 is TGTGCCAGCAGAGGGGGGGGGACGCCGCAGTATTTT. It yields the protein CASRGGGTPQYF.

The chain carries TRBV18 and TRBJ2-5; tentatively, D is TRBD2 (6 bases). Looked up from germline, CDR1 is KGHSH and CDR2 is LQKENI. The V gene lost 3 bases and the J gene lost 2 bases, with 10 bases spanning the gap. The CDR3 runs 14 residues. CDR3 nucleotide sequence: TGTGCCAGCTCACCCTCGACTAGGCAAGAGACCCAGTACTTC. This encodes CASSPSTRQETQYF.

This clone was counted a single time. This sequence joins TRBV7-9 and TRBJ1-2; maybe TRBD1 (5 bases). V lost 4 bases and J 3 bases, leaving 18 bases between the germline ends. This CDR3 is 16 amino acids long. CDR1 and CDR2 from the germline V gene are SEHNR and FQNEAQ (reference sequence). CDR3: CASSSPPDTDHYGYTF. The CDR3 DNA reads as TGTGCCAGCAGCTCCCCTCCGGACACGGATCACTATGGCTACACCTTC.

The CDR3 is CASSRQGRETQYF. The CDR3 bases are TGTGCCAGCAGCCGACAGGGTAGGGAGACCCAGTACTTC. This chain connects TRBV7-2 to TRBJ2-5, with 7 bases lining up with TRBD1. This CDR3 has 13 residues. Germline-derived CDR1 and CDR2 are SGHTA and FQGNSA. V lost 5 bases to trimming and J lost 5 bases; unmatched junction nucleotides: 5.

This chain joins TRBV6-5 and TRBJ2-7, with 9 bases fitting TRBD2. This CDR3 is built from 16 residues. J gave up 2 bases and V 2 bases, and 7 bases lay outside the gene matches. Germline loops: CDR1 MNHEY, CDR2 SVGAGI. In nucleotides, the CDR3 is TGTGCCAGCAGTTACCTAGGGACTAGCCTCGCCTACGAGCAGTACTTC. Translated, it gives CASSYLGTSLAYEQYF.

The chain employs TRBV13 and TRBJ1-2; possible D gene TRBD1, 5 bases. V was cut by 5 bases and J by 7 bases, with 17 bases left in between. CDR1 and CDR2 from the germline V gene are PRHDT and FYEKMQ (reference sequence). CDR3 length: 14 residues. CDR3 protein: CASSLADTEAGYTF. The CDR3 DNA reads as TGTGCCAGCAGCCTTGCGGACACAGAGGCTGGCTACACCTTC.

The V and J genes are TRBV11-2 and TRBJ2-1; perhaps TRBD1 as D (5 bases). The CDR3 is 14 amino acids. The V gene lost 6 bases and the J gene lost 0 bases, with 9 bases spanning the gap. CDR1 and CDR2 (germline): SGHAT, FQNNGV. The CDR3 coding sequence is TGTGCCAGCAGTCCAGGGATCTCCTACAATGAGCAGTTCTTC. Residues: CASSPGISYNEQFF.

This chain connects TRBV5-5 to TRBJ2-5, with 7 bases identical to TRBD2. The CDR3 is 17 residues long. V gave up 2 bases and J gave up 5 bases; unmatched junction bases: 15. Per the germline V gene, CDR1 is SGHKS and CDR2 is YYEKEE (reference sequence). The CDR3 reads CASSFWGLPQVIETQYF. The CDR3 DNA is TGTGCCAGCAGCTTTTGGGGACTACCCCAAGTTATTGAGACCCAGTACTTC.

V gene TRBV28 combines with J gene TRBJ1-1; D is ambiguous. CDR1 MDHEN and CDR2 SYDVKM come from the germline V gene. The CDR3 is made up of 11 amino acids. The V and J ends lost 6 bases and 1 base respectively, with 3 bases between them. The CDR3 DNA follows: TGTGCCAGCAGCTCGAACACTGAAGCTTTCTTT. It encodes CASSSNTEAFF.

The chain combines TRBV4-1 with TRBJ2-1, with 11 bases fitting TRBD2. The CDR3 sequence is 16 residues long. V trimming: 6 bases; J trimming: 0 bases; junction bases outside the gene matches: 4. Germline V lookup: CDR1 MGHRA, CDR2 YSYEKL. As DNA, the CDR3 is TGCGCCAGCAGTAGACTAGCGGGGACCTCCTACAATGAGCAGTTCTTC. Encoded protein: CASSRLAGTSYNEQFF.

The chain combines TRBV10-3 with TRBJ2-3, with TRBD2 matching 8 bases. With V trimmed by 4 bases and J by 6 bases, 6 bases remained unmatched. The CDR3 length is 14 residues. CDR1 ENHRY and CDR2 SYGVKD come from the germline V gene. CDR3 nucleotide sequence: TGTGCCATCAGTGGTGGGACTAGAGTTGATACGCAGTATTTT. Encoded protein: CAISGGTRVDTQYF.

The chain couples TRBV5-4 to TRBJ2-1; D uncertain. Trimming removed 1 base at V and 4 bases at J, with 3 bases between. Germline CDR1 is SGHNT and CDR2 is YYREEE (reference sequence). The CDR3 covers 12 residues. The CDR3: CASSLSYNEQFF. The CDR3 DNA follows: TGTGCCAGCAGCTTGTCTTACAATGAGCAGTTCTTC.

The chain is built from TRBV5-1 and TRBJ2-7; 10 positions match TRBD1. CDR1 is SGHRS, CDR2 YFSETQ, per germline. The CDR3 spans 15 residues. Trimming took 5 bases from V and 2 from J; bases not matched to a gene: 7. CDR3 residues: CASSPGQGVAYEQYF. CDR3 nucleotides: TGCGCCAGCAGTCCAGGACAGGGGGTAGCCTACGAGCAGTACTTC.

The J gene is TRBJ2-7, the V gene TRBV10-3; 14 bases line up with TRBD2. V gave up 6 bases and J gave up 6 bases; unmatched junction bases: 10. The CDR3 totals 16 residues. Per the germline V gene, CDR1 is ENHRY and CDR2 is SYGVKD. CDR3 DNA: TGTGCCATCAGAGGGACTAGCGGGAGATCGCGTCCCGAGCAGTACTTC. This translates into CAIRGTSGRSRPEQYF.

The rearrangement uses TRBV5-4 and TRBJ1-1; 11 bases fit TRBD1. Trimming took 4 bases from V and 4 from J; bases not matched to a gene: 9. The germline V gene encodes CDR1 SGHNT and CDR2 YYREEE (reference sequence). This CDR3 is built from 16 residues. CDR3 sequence reads: CASSLRTGGAGTEAFF. The CDR3 DNA sequence: TGTGCCAGCAGCCTGCGGACAGGGGGCGCAGGCACTGAAGCTTTCTTT.

V and J are TRBV6-5 and TRBJ2-1; D uncertain. This CDR3 has 15 amino acids. The germline V and J ends were trimmed by 1 base and 2 bases, with 9 bases remaining between them. Germline loops: CDR1 MNHEY, CDR2 SVGAGI. The DNA of the CDR3 is TGTGCCAGCAGTTACTGGGCCGAAGCCTACAATGAGCAGTTCTTC. This encodes CASSYWAEAYNEQFF.

The chain carries TRBV2 and TRBJ2-4; TRBD2 is a possible D gene (6 bases). Trimming cost V 3 bases and J 7 bases, with 16 bases left between them. Germline CDR1 is SNHLY and CDR2 is FYNNEI. There are 15 residues in the CDR3. CDR3 loop: CASSEEVAGSNIQYF. CDR3 bases: TGTGCCAGCAGTGAGGAGGTGGCGGGGTCGAACATTCAGTACTTC. Based on the CDR3 plus reference TRBV2 and TRBJ2-4, the full variable domain is EPEVTQTPSHQVTQMGQEVILRCVPISNHLYFYWYRQILGQKVEFLVSFYNNEISEKSEIFDDQFSVERPDGSNFTLKIRSTKLEDSAMYFCASSEEVAGSNIQYFGAGTRLSVL.

The V gene is TRBV2, the J gene TRBJ1-5; D may be TRBD1 (6 bases). With 7 bases removed from V and 3 bases from J, the gap between germline ends came to 16 bases. The CDR3 loop spans 15 amino acids. Germline loops: CDR1 SNHLY, CDR2 FYNNEI. The DNA for the CDR3 is TGTGCCAGCAAGGGGTCAGGGGTCCCCAATCAGCCCCAGCATTTT. Its translation: CASKGSGVPNQPQHF.

The V and J genes are TRBV5-4 and TRBJ2-7; 7 bases fit TRBD2. With 4 bases clipped from V and 5 bases from J, the junction kept 3 bases outside the gene matches. The length of the CDR3 is 12 residues. Germline CDR1 SGHNT, CDR2 YYREEE (reference sequence). The CDR3 nucleotides are TGTGCCAGCAGCAGTGGGGGGGACGAGCAGTACTTC. Translation gives CASSSGGDEQYF.

The genes are TRBV9 and TRBJ1-6; D uncertain. The CDR3 spans 14 residues. V was clipped by 0 bases and J by 10 bases, with 11 bases between them. Germline loops: CDR1 SGDLS, CDR2 YYNGEE. CDR3 in DNA: TGTGCCAGCAGCGTAGATGAACTGGGCTCACCCCTCCACTTT. It is translated as CASSVDELGSPLHF.

This clone has just a few counts. The chain has TRBV11-3 and TRBJ2-7; 11 bases are a match to TRBD2. Germline CDR1 and CDR2: SGHNT and YENEEA. This CDR3 has 16 amino acids. J gave up 0 bases and V 5 bases, and 6 bases lay outside the gene matches. CDR3 bases: TGTGCCAGCAGCCTACCGGGACTAGCGGACTCCTACGAGCAGTACTTC. This encodes CASSLPGLADSYEQYF.

The rearrangement joins TRBV15 to TRBJ1-6; TRBD1 agrees at 10 bases. This CDR3 region has 20 residues. Germline trimming cut 5 bases from V and 0 bases from J; bases unmatched to any gene: 13. Germline V lookup: CDR1 LNHNV, CDR2 YYDKDF (reference sequence). CDR3 amino acids: CATSGTKGTGESSYNSPLHF. In DNA, the CDR3 is TGTGCCACCAGCGGGACGAAAGGGACAGGGGAGAGCTCCTATAATTCACCCCTCCACTTT.